Following are 16 T cell receptor beta chains from one sample sequenced in a study of OX40 agonist ivuxolimab in advanced cancers. Clones were sequenced by immunoSEQ multiplex PCR, and TCRdb holds only the in-frame ones, with some missing. The repertoire holds under 25,000 clones, with roughly 89% as singletons. The sequenced sample was CD4+ or CD8+ T cells sorted from blood, obtained in a trial of the OX40 agonist ivuxolimab. All receptors derive from an adult with an advanced solid tumor such as melanoma, head and neck, liver or kidney cancer.

This chain uses TRBV6-6 with TRBJ2-3; no firm D call. From germline, CDR1 is MNHNY and CDR2 SVGAGI (reference sequence). The CDR3 is 16 residues long. V lost 5 bases and J lost 1, with 16 bases in between. For the CDR3, the DNA is TGTGCCAGCAGTAACCCTACGATCCCTGGCACAGATACGCAGTATTTT. Translation: CASSNPTIPGTDTQYF.

The V and J genes are TRBV2 and TRBJ2-1; 7 nucleotides line up with TRBD2. V trimming: 7 bases; J trimming: 0 bases; junction bases outside the gene matches: 9. The CDR3 has 16 amino acids. Germline values: CDR1 SNHLY, CDR2 FYNNEI. CDR3 in DNA: TGTGCCAGCACCATTTTAGCGGGCCTCTCCTACAATGAGCAGTTCTTC. Protein product: CASTILAGLSYNEQFF.

The chain is built from TRBV7-2 and TRBJ1-1; 7 bases line up with TRBD1. CDR3 size: 14 residues. V lost 2 bases, J lost 6 bases, and 6 bases stayed unmatched. The germline CDR1 and CDR2 sequences are SGHTA and FQGNSA. In DNA form, the CDR3 reads TGTGCCAGCAGCTTAAACAGGGGAGGGCCTGAAGCTTTCTTT. Protein sequence: CASSLNRGGPEAFF.

The CDR3 sequence is CASSPDYGVHEQYF. CDR3 bases: TGTGCCAGCTCACCAGACTACGGGGTACACGAGCAGTACTTC. The V and J genes are TRBV18 and TRBJ2-7; D might be TRBD2 (5 bases). The CDR3 runs 14 residues. The germline CDR1 and CDR2 sequences are KGHSH and LQKENI. V was trimmed by 2 bases and J by 5 bases, leaving 13 bases between them. The full variable domain, with the rest looked up from reference TRBV18 and TRBJ2-7, is NAGVMQNPRHLVRRRGQEARLRCSPMKGHSHVYWYRQLPEEGLKFMVYLQKENIIDESGMPKERFSAEFPKEGPSILRIQQVVRGDSAAYFCASSPDYGVHEQYFGPGTRLTVT.

V usage is TRBV5-8 and J usage is TRBJ2-3; the D gene could be TRBD1 or TRBD2 (5 bases each). The V and J ends lost 4 bases and 0 bases respectively, with 12 bases between them. This CDR3 region has 15 residues. Germline CDR1 SGHTS, CDR2 YDEGEE. In nucleotides, the CDR3 is TGTGCCAGCAGCCCGGGACCGACTAGCACAGATACGCAGTATTTT. Its protein is CASSPGPTSTDTQYF. Drawing the rest from reference TRBV5-8 and TRBJ2-3, the complete variable domain is EAGVTQSPTHLIKTRGQQATLRCSPISGHTSVYWYQQALGLGLQFLLWYDEGEERNRGNFPPRFSGRQFPNYSSELNVNALELEDSALYLCASSPGPTSTDTQYFGPGTRLTVL.

This clone was seen a single time. V and J are TRBV4-1 and TRBJ2-7; 12 bases map to TRBD2. Germline V lookup: CDR1 MGHRA, CDR2 YSYEKL. This CDR3 region has 16 residues. V trimming: 4 bases; J trimming: 2 bases; junction bases outside the gene matches: 6. The CDR3 region has the DNA TGCGCCAGCAGCCTACAGGCTAGCGGGGGGGCCTACGAGCAGTACTTC. It yields the protein CASSLQASGGAYEQYF.

Written as DNA, the CDR3 is TGCAGCGTGACTGACTCGAGCTCCTACGAGCAGTACTTC. Protein: CSVTDSSSYEQYF. The J gene is TRBJ2-7, the V gene TRBV29-1; D gene unclear. The CDR3 spans 13 residues. V dropped 6 bases and J dropped 0 bases, with 12 bases sitting between them. Looked up from germline, CDR1 is SQVTM and CDR2 is ANQGSEA.

This rearrangement joins TRBV9 to TRBJ2-3; 8 bases fit TRBD2. The CDR3 runs 16 residues. Germline CDR1 and CDR2: SGDLS and YYNGEE. J lost 3 bases, V lost 4 bases, and 10 bases had no gene match. The CDR3 nucleotides are TGTGCCAGCAGCACATACGGGAGGGCCTCTACAGATACGCAGTATTTT. It yields the protein CASSTYGRASTDTQYF.

The genes are TRBV4-3 and TRBJ1-5; possibly TRBD1 for D (6 bases). Germline CDR1 reads LGHNA; CDR2 reads YSLEER. This CDR3 comprises 15 residues. V was shortened by 2 bases and J by 2 bases, with 10 bases between the two germline ends. CDR3 sequence: CASSQMWGRNQPQHF. The CDR3 coding sequence is TGCGCCAGCAGCCAAATGTGGGGGCGCAATCAGCCCCAGCATTTT.

The gene calls are TRBV15 and TRBJ2-1; tentative D call: TRBD2 (6 bases). The CDR3 spans 16 residues. Germline V gene lookup returns CDR1 LNHNV and CDR2 YYDKDF (reference sequence). The germline V and J ends were trimmed by 0 bases and 2 bases, with 11 bases remaining between them. The CDR3 sequence is CATSRDLGEAYNEQFF. The DNA of the CDR3 is TGTGCCACCAGCAGAGATTTGGGGGAGGCCTACAATGAGCAGTTCTTC.

The chain recombines TRBV5-6 with TRBJ2-5; 12 nucleotides line up with TRBD1. CDR3 length: 16 residues. CDR1 and CDR2 (germline): SGHDT, YYEEEE. J lost 3 bases, V lost 3 bases, and 6 bases had no gene match. CDR3 protein: CASSSPGQGAEETQYF. In DNA, the CDR3 is TGTGCCAGCAGCTCTCCGGGACAGGGGGCGGAAGAGACCCAGTACTTC. Full variable domain (remainder filled in from reference TRBV5-6 and TRBJ2-5): DAGVTQSPTHLIKTRGQQVTLRCSPKSGHDTVSWYQQALGQGPQFIFQYYEEEERQRGNFPDRFSGHQFPNYSSELNVNALLLGDSALYLCASSSPGQGAEETQYFGPGTRLLVL.

This clone was recorded a few times. The chain recombines TRBV7-6 with TRBJ2-7, with D uncertain. The CDR3 runs to 15 residues. The germline V and J ends were trimmed by 5 bases and 2 bases, with 16 bases remaining between them. The germline V gene has CDR1 SGHVS and CDR2 FNYEAQ. As DNA, the CDR3 is TGTGCCAGCAGCCCCACTCTGCACGGAGCCTACGAGCAGTACTTC. Its protein is CASSPTLHGAYEQYF.

This chain uses TRBV5-4 with TRBJ2-6; 14 bases are shared with TRBD2. CDR1 and CDR2 (germline): SGHNT, YYREEE (reference sequence). V shed 4 bases and J 3 bases; nucleotides not matched to a gene: 6. The CDR3 extends over 18 amino acids. This CDR3 reads CASSTGLAGVGGANVLTF. The DNA for the CDR3 is TGTGCCAGCAGCACGGGACTAGCGGGAGTAGGTGGGGCCAACGTCCTGACTTTC.

The chain has TRBV10-3 and TRBJ2-5, with D maybe TRBD1 (6 bases). Trimming took off 3 bases at V and 2 bases at J, with 13 bases between the two ends. This CDR3 contains 15 residues. The germline CDR1 and CDR2 sequences are ENHRY and SYGVKD. CDR3 in amino acids: CAISDLLGQQETQYF. CDR3 in DNA: TGTGCCATCAGTGACCTCCTAGGACAGCAAGAGACCCAGTACTTC.

The rearrangement uses TRBV2 and TRBJ1-3; no firm D call. CDR3 length: 14 residues. Between the trimmed V and J ends, which lost 3 bases and 0 bases, there was a span of 6 bases. Germline lookup yields CDR1 SNHLY and CDR2 FYNNEI. The CDR3 sequence is CASSDRASGNTIYF. The CDR3 DNA is TGTGCCAGCAGTGATAGGGCCTCTGGAAACACCATATATTTT.

V gene TRBV18 combines with J gene TRBJ1-1, with D unclear. The CDR3 runs 16 residues. V lost 3 bases and J 0 bases, leaving 14 bases between the germline ends. CDR1 is KGHSH and CDR2 is LQKENI in the germline V gene. The CDR3 here is CASSPPSAVMNTEAFF. Written as DNA, the CDR3 is TGTGCCAGCTCACCCCCCTCCGCAGTTATGAACACTGAAGCTTTCTTT. The full variable domain, with the rest looked up from reference TRBV18 and TRBJ1-1, is NAGVMQNPRHLVRRRGQEARLRCSPMKGHSHVYWYRQLPEEGLKFMVYLQKENIIDESGMPKERFSAEFPKEGPSILRIQQVVRGDSAAYFCASSPPSAVMNTEAFFGQGTRLTVV.